These 27 T cell receptor beta chains came from one sample sequenced in a study of blood T cell repertoires in COVID-19. Sequenced by immunoSEQ multiplex PCR; TCRdb stores in-frame clones only, minus some. The repertoire holds over 120,000 clones, about 91% seen once, with 0.75% to 0.95% in the top ten. The specimen sequenced was peripheral blood. The source of these receptors is a woman aged 50 to 65 with acute or convalescent COVID-19.

This clone appeared a single time. J is TRBJ2-7 and V is TRBV9; 9 nucleotides line up with TRBD1. This CDR3 contains 15 residues. The germline CDR1 and CDR2 sequences are SGDLS and YYNGEE. V gave up 2 bases and J gave up 1 base; unmatched junction bases: 4. The CDR3 DNA reads TGTGCCAGCAGCGTTGCGGGACAGGGATCCTACGAGCAGTACTTC. Translated, it gives CASSVAGQGSYEQYF.

The V gene is TRBV7-8, the J gene TRBJ2-1; 14 bases are a match to TRBD2. The CDR3 runs 16 residues. The germline gives CDR1 SGHVS, CDR2 FQNEAQ. The trim removed 5 bases at V and 9 bases at J, leaving 9 bases unmatched. DNA of the CDR3: TGTGCCAGCAGCCCATCGACTAGCGGGAGGGGGAGTGAGCAGTTCTTC. Translating it yields CASSPSTSGRGSEQFF.

This rearrangement joins TRBV6-2 or TRBV6-3 to TRBJ2-1; 10 positions agree with TRBD2. Germline lookup yields CDR1 MNHEY and CDR2 SVGEGT. The trim removed 5 bases at V and 4 bases at J, leaving 5 bases unmatched. This CDR3 comprises 15 residues. CDR3 residues: CASSALAGSYNEQFF. CDR3 bases: TGTGCCAGCAGTGCACTAGCGGGGTCATACAATGAGCAGTTCTTC.

The chain is built from TRBV10-2 and TRBJ2-1; 9 bases are a match to TRBD2. The V segment lost 3 bases and the J segment 5 bases; nucleotides outside the gene matches: 5. The CDR3 covers 15 residues. The germline V gene encodes CDR1 WSHSY and CDR2 SAAADI. CDR3 protein: CASSDGGGAHNEQFF. CDR3 nucleotides: TGCGCCAGCAGTGACGGCGGGGGGGCCCACAATGAGCAGTTCTTC.

The chain is built from TRBV12-3 or TRBV12-4 and TRBJ1-2, with 7 nucleotides matching TRBD1. The CDR3 has 13 amino acids. Trimming at V came to 6 bases and at J to 8 bases, leaving 9 bases not matched to a gene. CDR3 loop: CASRPTGARGYTF. CDR3 DNA sequence: TGTGCCAGCAGACCTACAGGGGCTCGGGGCTACACCTTC.

This clone showed up just once. V and J are TRBV2 and TRBJ1-1; a weak D match, TRBD1 (5 bases). Trimming stripped 5 bases from V and 1 base from J, with 11 bases between. The CDR3 is 14 residues long. Germline loops: CDR1 SNHLY, CDR2 FYNNEI. In DNA form, the CDR3 reads TGTGCCAGCAGTAGGGGTTTCGGGAACACTGAAGCTTTCTTT. This encodes CASSRGFGNTEAFF.

The chain recombines TRBV28 with TRBJ2-5, with 8 bases aligning to TRBD2. CDR1 and CDR2 from the germline V gene are MDHEN and SYDVKM. V lost 2 bases, J lost 2 bases, and 7 bases stayed unmatched. CDR3 size: 16 residues. The CDR3, as DNA: TGTGCCAGCAGTTTACCAGCGGGAGCCATACAAGAGACCCAGTACTTC. Amino acid sequence: CASSLPAGAIQETQYF.

A single count supports this clone. The rearrangement joins TRBV14 to TRBJ2-7; TRBD1 is a possible D gene (6 bases). The V and J ends lost 1 base and 2 bases respectively, with 9 bases between them. Per the germline V gene, CDR1 is SGHDN and CDR2 is FVKESK. The CDR3 is 14 residues long. The CDR3: CASSQGTGTYEQYF. In DNA form, the CDR3 reads TGTGCCAGCAGCCAAGGTACAGGGACCTACGAGCAGTACTTC.

A single count supports this clone. V usage is TRBV5-1 and J usage is TRBJ1-4; 7 nucleotides line up with TRBD1. The CDR3 is 15 residues long. With 4 bases clipped from V and 2 bases from J, the junction kept 5 bases outside the gene matches. Per germline, CDR1 SGHRS and CDR2 YFSETQ. The CDR3 region has the DNA TGCGCCAGCAGCAGAGACAGGGTCACTAATGAAAAACTGTTTTTT. Translation gives CASSRDRVTNEKLFF. Variable domain in full (rest from reference TRBV5-1 and TRBJ1-4): KAGVTQTPRYLIKTRGQQVTLSCSPISGHRSVSWYQQTPGQGLQFLFEYFSETQRNKGNFPGRFSGRQFSNSRSEMNVSTLELGDSALYLCASSRDRVTNEKLFFGSGTQLSVL.

The chain combines TRBV27 with TRBJ1-2; D is unresolved. The CDR3 loop spans 12 amino acids. V was clipped by 8 bases and J by 0 bases, with 7 bases between them. Germline V CDR1 and CDR2: MNHEY, SMNVEV (reference sequence). DNA for the CDR3: TGTGCCAGCGCCGGAGCTAACTATGGCTACACCTTC. This sequence encodes CASAGANYGYTF.

The V and J genes are TRBV4-1 and TRBJ2-7; no clear D gene. Trimming left V 3 bases short and J 3 bases short, with 3 bases between. CDR3 length: 11 amino acids. Germline lookup yields CDR1 MGHRA and CDR2 YSYEKL. CDR3 sequence reads: CASSHGYEQYF. CDR3 nucleotides: TGCGCCAGCAGCCACGGCTACGAGCAGTACTTC.

The chain couples TRBV5-4 to TRBJ2-3; perhaps TRBD2 as D (6 bases). The germline V gene encodes CDR1 SGHNT and CDR2 YYREEE (reference sequence). Trimming stripped 5 bases from V and 0 bases from J, with 13 bases between. This CDR3 region has 15 residues. This chain's CDR3 is CASSPRGTSTDTQYF. The CDR3 DNA reads as TGTGCCAGCAGTCCTCGGGGGACTAGCACAGATACGCAGTATTTT.

The genes are TRBV24-1 and TRBJ2-1; D remains ambiguous. Germline assignment: CDR1 KGHDR and CDR2 SFDVKD. Trimming took 5 bases from V and 4 from J, leaving 11 bases between them. The CDR3 totals 14 residues. Here the CDR3 reads CATSAIDGYNEQFF. The CDR3 DNA reads as TGTGCCACCAGTGCTATTGACGGGTACAATGAGCAGTTCTTC.

The chain recombines TRBV5-7 with TRBJ1-6; D is perhaps TRBD1 (5 bases). TRBV5-7 is an ORF; its function is uncertain. The CDR3 runs to 15 residues. Trimming removed 0 bases at V and 6 bases at J, with 10 bases between. The CDR3 DNA is TGTGCCAGCAGCTTGGAAGGGCAGGGTAATTCACCCCTCCACTTT. As protein: CASSLEGQGNSPLHF.

The V call is TRBV19, the J call TRBJ2-7; a weak D match, TRBD2 (6 bases). The length of the CDR3 is 14 residues. V lost 6 bases and J 2 bases, leaving 14 bases between the germline ends. CDR1 is LNHDA, CDR2 SQIVND, per germline (reference sequence). The CDR3 DNA sequence: TGTGCCAGTAGCAGGCTGCGGGGAGCCTACGAGCAGTACTTC. Protein product: CASSRLRGAYEQYF.

This clone occurred once. The CDR3, as DNA: TGTGCCAGCAGCCCCCGGGGTAGCGGGGGGCGGGATACGCAGTATTTT. Residues: CASSPRGSGGRDTQYF. The rearrangement joins TRBV3-1 (or the pseudogene TRBV3-2) to TRBJ2-3; 10 nucleotides match TRBD2. This CDR3 spans 16 amino acids. V lost 4 bases and J lost 6; bases outside the gene matches: 10. Per the germline V gene, CDR1 is LGHDT and CDR2 is YNNKEL (reference sequence).

The genes are TRBV14 and TRBJ2-2, with 7 bases aligning to TRBD2. From germline, CDR1 is SGHDN and CDR2 FVKESK. The CDR3 length is 19 residues. V shed 2 bases and J 6 bases; nucleotides not matched to a gene: 18. The CDR3 nucleotides read TGTGCCAGCAGCCAATCCCACGACATAGGGGAGGGAATCCCCGGGGAGCTGTTTTTT. Encoded protein: CASSQSHDIGEGIPGELFF.

The rearrangement joins TRBV4-1 to TRBJ1-5, with 10 bases fitting TRBD1. Per the germline V gene, CDR1 is MGHRA and CDR2 is YSYEKL. The CDR3 sequence is 15 residues long. Trimming removed 1 base from V and 8 bases from J; junction bases left unmatched: 5. CDR3 sequence: CASSQALGQGKPQHF. DNA for the CDR3: TGCGCCAGCAGCCAAGCCTTGGGACAGGGGAAGCCCCAGCATTTT.

The chain joins TRBV29-1 to TRBJ1-5; D uncertain. The V end was cut by 4 bases, the J end by 1 base, with 5 bases between. Germline CDR1 SQVTM, CDR2 ANQGSEA. This CDR3 region has 12 residues. The chain's CDR3 is CSVAVSNQPQHF. The CDR3 nucleotides are TGCAGCGTTGCCGTCAGCAATCAGCCCCAGCATTTT.

V gene TRBV5-1 combines with J gene TRBJ2-7, with TRBD1 matching over 8 bases. The CDR3 is 14 amino acids. Germline trimming cut 3 bases from V and 0 bases from J; bases unmatched to any gene: 2. The V gene's germline CDR1 is SGHRS and CDR2 YFSETQ. CDR3 DNA sequence: TGCGCCAGCAGCTGGGGGACAGGCTCCTACGAGCAGTACTTC. Protein: CASSWGTGSYEQYF.

Here the CDR3 reads CASRSGTGGSYEQYF. The CDR3 nucleotides read TGTGCCAGTAGATCCGGGACAGGGGGTTCCTACGAGCAGTACTTC. The V call is TRBV19, the J call TRBJ2-7; 11 bases map to TRBD1. The CDR3 consists of 15 residues. Per the germline V gene, CDR1 is LNHDA and CDR2 is SQIVND (reference sequence). J was trimmed by 1 base and V by 6 bases; bases with no gene match: 5.

The chain uses TRBV4-1 and TRBJ1-4, with TRBD1 identical over 8 bases. The V segment lost 2 bases and the J segment 5 bases; nucleotides outside the gene matches: 13. Germline V gene data show CDR1 as MGHRA and CDR2 as YSYEKL. CDR3 size: 18 residues. The CDR3 bases are TGCGCCAGCAGCCAACCTGACAGGGGCCTCCGCAAAAATGAAAAACTGTTTTTT. This translates into CASSQPDRGLRKNEKLFF.

The V gene is TRBV19, the J gene TRBJ2-1, with D tentatively TRBD2 (7 bases). Between the trimmed V and J ends, which lost 4 bases and 6 bases, there was a span of 13 bases. There are 14 residues in the CDR3. CDR1 is LNHDA and CDR2 is SQIVND in the germline V gene (reference sequence). The CDR3 sequence is CASSRGGGLNEQFF. The CDR3 region has the DNA TGTGCCAGTAGTAGGGGAGGGGGTCTCAATGAGCAGTTCTTC.

The rearrangement joins TRBV9 to TRBJ2-7; 7 bases map to TRBD2. This CDR3 comprises 15 residues. Germline V gene data show CDR1 as SGDLS and CDR2 as YYNGEE. V lost 0 bases, J lost 2 bases, and 5 bases stayed unmatched. The CDR3 region has the DNA TGTGCCAGCAGCGTAGTTCCGGGAGGCCCCTACGAGCAGTACTTC. Encoded protein: CASSVVPGGPYEQYF.

As DNA, the CDR3 is TGTGCCAGCAGTGATAGACAGATGAACACTGAAGCTTTCTTT. Translation gives CASSDRQMNTEAFF. The chain combines TRBV6-1 with TRBJ1-1; a weak D match, TRBD1 (5 bases). V lost 3 bases to trimming and J lost 0 bases, with 8 bases between them. The CDR3 contains 14 residues. Germline V gene sequence: CDR1 MNHNS, CDR2 SASEGT.

The CDR3 spells CASSVRGWNQPQHF. The CDR3 DNA sequence: TGTGCCAGCAGTGTTCGAGGATGGAATCAGCCCCAGCATTTT. V is TRBV2 and J is TRBJ1-5; no clear D gene. Per germline, CDR1 SNHLY and CDR2 FYNNEI. The CDR3 totals 14 residues. V lost 4 bases and J 4 bases, leaving 11 bases between the germline ends.

This chain links TRBV6-5 with TRBJ2-1; D possibly corresponds to TRBD1 (6 bases). Per germline, CDR1 MNHEY and CDR2 SVGAGI. V lost 5 bases, J lost 6 bases, and 14 bases lay in between. The CDR3 length is 14 residues. CDR3 amino acids: CASSTGSRGNEQFF. CDR3 DNA: TGTGCCAGCAGTACAGGGAGCCGAGGCAATGAGCAGTTCTTC.